The 12 T cell receptor beta chains below all came from one sample that was sequenced in a study of response to subunit inactivated influenza vaccine (dated by TCRdb to 2016 to 2018). Receptors were amplified or captured by RT-PCR. The sequencer was an Illumina HiSeq 2500. TCRdb reanalyzed the raw reads on its own, using fastp at Q25 for trimming and MiXCR for clone calling, and kept in-frame beta chains. Entries that share a CDR3 protein sequence are merged under the most common genes and DNA. This sample lists around 540,000 distinct CDR3 sequences; approximately 12% were detected once. Clones ranked in the top ten supply roughly 10% of the sample. The specimen was PBMCs from blood, collected on the day of vaccination. These receptor sequences come from a man aged 45 to 65 who received an inactivated influenza vaccine. Donor details come from another sample of the same person, matched by shared clones.

This chain links TRBV4-2 with TRBJ1-1; perhaps TRBD1 as D (5 bases). This CDR3 spans 15 amino acids. The germline V gene has CDR1 LGHNA and CDR2 YNFKEQ. Trimming took off 4 bases at V and 4 bases at J, with 16 bases between the two ends. CDR3: CASSPGRGVSTEAFF. The CDR3, as DNA: TGTGCCAGCAGCCCGGGGCGGGGAGTTTCCACTGAAGCTTTCTTT.

This clonotype appeared a few times. This chain connects TRBV11-2 to TRBJ2-7; 12 nucleotides agree with TRBD2. Germline V gives CDR1 SGHAT, CDR2 FQNNGV. The V segment lost 3 bases and the J segment 7 bases; nucleotides outside the gene matches: 16. The CDR3 has 18 amino acids. CDR3 protein: CASSFRPTSGGPFGEQYF. CDR3 DNA sequence: TGTGCCAGCAGCTTCCGACCCACTAGCGGGGGGCCCTTCGGGGAGCAGTACTTC.

This clonotype showed up just a few times. The chain carries TRBV14 and TRBJ2-1; 7 nucleotides match TRBD2. The CDR3 runs 17 residues. V was pared by 4 bases and J by 0 bases, with 9 bases of the junction left unmatched. Germline values: CDR1 SGHDN, CDR2 FVKESK. This CDR3 reads CASSPYRLAGSYNEQFF. The CDR3 DNA sequence: TGTGCCAGCAGCCCTTACAGACTAGCCGGCTCCTACAATGAGCAGTTCTTC.

V and J are TRBV11-2 and TRBJ2-3; no firm D call. V lost 2 bases and J lost 3, with 15 bases in between. The CDR3 is 16 residues long. Germline V gene data show CDR1 as SGHAT and CDR2 as FQNNGV. This CDR3 is CASSLRPFGETDTQYF. The CDR3 nucleotides are TGTGCCAGCAGCTTAAGGCCTTTTGGAGAGACAGATACGCAGTATTTT.

This clonotype was found many times. The V and J genes are TRBV28 and TRBJ2-2; the D gene is possibly TRBD2 (5 bases). This CDR3 has 16 residues. V shed 6 bases and J shed 1 base, with 15 bases lying between them. Germline lookup yields CDR1 MDHEN and CDR2 SYDVKM. The CDR3 DNA follows: TGTGCCAGCAGGTCATTCGAGGGCTGGAACACCGGGGAGCTGTTTTTT. This translates into CASRSFEGWNTGELFF.

There are a few counts of this clonotype. The chain employs TRBV12-3 or TRBV12-4 and TRBJ2-3; 10 nucleotides line up with TRBD2. J lost 4 bases, V lost 0 bases, and 10 bases had no gene match. The CDR3 runs 18 residues. The CDR3 DNA is TGTGCCAGCAGTTTAGCGTCCGGACTAGCGGAGAGATCAGATACGCAGTATTTT. Its translation is CASSLASGLAERSDTQYF.

This clonotype was recorded many times. This chain uses TRBV29-1 with TRBJ2-7; the match to TRBD1 covers 9 bases. The CDR3 spans 13 residues. V trimming: 4 bases; J trimming: 8 bases; junction bases outside the gene matches: 9. Germline CDR1 and CDR2: SQVTM and ANQGSEA. The chain's CDR3 is CSVASLGQGKQYF. CDR3 in DNA: TGCAGCGTTGCGTCGTTGGGACAGGGAAAGCAGTACTTC.

The table lists this clonotype with a count of one. This sequence joins TRBV29-1 and TRBJ2-3, with D possibly TRBD2 on 6 matching bases. Germline-derived CDR1 and CDR2 are SQVTM and ANQGSEA. This CDR3 has 15 residues. V gave up 6 bases and J gave up 0 bases, with 16 bases separating them. The CDR3 is CSVRESGFSTDTQYF. The CDR3 DNA follows: TGCAGCGTCCGAGAGAGCGGGTTTAGCACAGATACGCAGTATTTT.

This clonotype has a handful of counts. The gene calls are TRBV4-2 and TRBJ2-2; no clear D. The V gene lost 2 bases and the J gene lost 5 bases, with 6 bases spanning the gap. CDR1 is LGHNA, CDR2 YNFKEQ, per germline. The CDR3 contains 13 residues. As DNA, the CDR3 is TGTGCCAGCAGCCAAAAAATAACCGGGGAGCTGTTTTTT. It yields the protein CASSQKITGELFF.

This chain connects TRBV4-2 to TRBJ1-4; TRBD1 is a possible D gene (5 bases). Germline V gene data show CDR1 as LGHNA and CDR2 as YNFKEQ. With 0 bases removed from V and 0 bases from J, the gap between germline ends came to 11 bases. The CDR3 consists of 17 residues. The CDR3 sequence is CASSQDWGRTTNEKLFF. The CDR3, as DNA: TGTGCCAGCAGCCAAGATTGGGGCCGGACAACTAATGAAAAACTGTTTTTT.

This clonotype has at least ten counts. This chain links TRBV6-1 with TRBJ2-1, with 8 bases that match TRBD2. This CDR3 has 15 residues. In germline, CDR1 is MNHNS, CDR2 SASEGT. Trimming took 5 bases from V and 4 from J; bases not matched to a gene: 7. The CDR3 DNA is TGTGCCAGCAGTCAGGGACTAGGGGATTACAATGAGCAGTTCTTC. It encodes CASSQGLGDYNEQFF.

This clonotype was counted a few times. V usage is TRBV16 and J usage is TRBJ2-3, with 7 bases matching TRBD1. The CDR3 spans 14 residues. V lost 4 bases and J lost 8; bases outside the gene matches: 9. Germline V gene lookup returns CDR1 KGHSY and CDR2 FQNENV. In DNA form, the CDR3 reads TGTGCCAGCAGCCGACAGCGGCAGGGGGTTACGCAGTATTTT. Protein product: CASSRQRQGVTQYF. The variable domain in full, with the rest retrieved from reference TRBV16 and TRBJ2-3, is GEEVAQTPKHLVRGEGQKAKLYCAPIKGHSYVFWYQQVLKNEFKFLISFQNENVFDETGMPKERFSAKCLPNSPCSLEIQATKLEDSAVYFCASSRQRQGVTQYFGPGTRLTVL.